Below are 16 T cell receptor beta chains sequenced from a single sample in a study of Graves' ophthalmopathy and Graves' hyperthyroidism. TCR beta CDR3 regions were amplified from RNA transcripts. Second-round multiplex PCR came after first-round RT-PCR with HTBI primers. From the multiplex PCR reads, TCRdb called clonotypes with MiXCR, one entry per CDR3 protein. The top ten hold about 40% of the sample, which has about 700,000 distinct CDR3 sequences, about 44% seen once. Sample: peripheral blood. These receptors were taken from an adult man with Graves' ophthalmopathy.

This chain links TRBV15 with TRBJ2-5; TRBD2 aligns across 8 bases. The trim removed 0 bases at V and 12 bases at J, leaving 12 bases unmatched. The V gene's germline CDR1 is LNHNV and CDR2 YYDKDF (reference sequence). The CDR3 is 15 residues long. CDR3 in DNA: TGTGCCACCAGCAGAGATCGGGGGGTAGCGGGGACGAAGTACTTC. This translates into CATSRDRGVAGTKYF.

This chain joins TRBV7-2 and TRBJ1-6; a weak D match, TRBD1 (5 bases). V shed 5 bases and J shed 15 bases, with 8 bases lying between them. Germline CDR1 SGHTA, CDR2 FQGNSA. The CDR3 length is 10 residues. Here the CDR3 DNA reads TGTGCCAGCAGCCCTGGACACCTCCACTTT. Translating gives CASSPGHLHF.

This clonotype turned up a few times. This chain links TRBV12-3 or TRBV12-4 with TRBJ2-7; 8 positions match TRBD1. This CDR3 has 15 residues. V dropped 2 bases and J dropped 3; count of bases not matched to a gene: 6. The CDR3 nucleotides are TGTGCCAGCAGTTTACGGCAGGGGGCCTTCTACGAGCAGTACTTC. Encoded protein: CASSLRQGAFYEQYF.

The V gene is TRBV29-1, the J gene TRBJ1-1; TRBD1 agrees at 7 bases. This CDR3 comprises 13 residues. Trimming removed 2 bases from V and 5 bases from J; junction bases left unmatched: 5. Germline loops: CDR1 SQVTM, CDR2 ANQGSEA. CDR3 sequence (DNA): TGCAGCGTTGAACCAGGGGGTGAGACTGAAGCTTTCTTT. This encodes CSVEPGGETEAFF.

This clonotype was counted between two and nine times. The rearrangement joins TRBV7-9 to TRBJ1-5, with no clear D. CDR3 length: 11 amino acids. CDR1 is SEHNR, CDR2 FQNEAQ, per germline (reference sequence). Between the trimmed V and J ends, which lost 8 bases and 5 bases, there was a span of 7 bases. The CDR3 spells CASGPDQPQHF. The DNA for the CDR3 is TGTGCCAGCGGTCCAGATCAGCCCCAGCATTTT.

The chain has TRBV25-1 and TRBJ2-2; no firm D call. The length of the CDR3 is 11 residues. CDR1 and CDR2 (germline): MGHDK, SYGVNS. Deletions cut 11 bases from V and 7 bases from J, with 11 bases between. The CDR3 here is CACLLVGELFF. DNA for the CDR3: TGTGCCTGCCTCTTGGTCGGGGAGCTGTTTTTT.

This clonotype was counted a few times. The V and J genes are TRBV4-3 and TRBJ1-2; perhaps TRBD1 as D (6 bases). Germline CDR1 reads LGHNA; CDR2 reads YSLEER. Trimming left V 0 bases short and J 4 bases short, with 18 bases between. This CDR3 spans 17 amino acids. CDR3 in DNA: TGCGCCAGCAGCCAAGACCCCGTGGGGGGGCGAACCTATGGCTACACCTTC. It yields the protein CASSQDPVGGRTYGYTF.

This clonotype was detected only once. It may be a read error: a sequence one base away is much more abundant. This chain uses TRBV11-2 with TRBJ2-5, with 8 nucleotides matching TRBD1. This CDR3 region has 14 residues. Germline V CDR1 and CDR2: SGHAT, FQNNGV. Here the CDR3 reads CAGSPDRDEETQYF. In DNA form, the CDR3 reads TGTGCCGGCAGCCCGGACAGGGACGAAGAGACCCAGTACTTC.

In the case of this clonotype: Compared with germline, one end of the junction differs, possibly owing to a read error. The rearrangement uses TRBV7-6 and TRBJ2-7; TRBD1 agrees at 8 bases. CDR3 length equals 15 residues. Germline V gene data show CDR1 as SGHVS and CDR2 as FNYEAQ. The CDR3 DNA reads as TGTGCCGGCAGCCAGGGGGCGGATAGCTCCTACGAGCAGTACTTC. Translated: CAGSQGADSSYEQYF.

This clonotype was detected many times. The rearrangement links TRBV10-3 to TRBJ2-5, with D perhaps matching TRBD1 (5 bases). The V end was cut by 8 bases, the J end by 1 base, with 5 bases between. CDR3 length: 11 amino acids. CDR1 is ENHRY and CDR2 is SYGVKD in the germline V gene. The CDR3 DNA reads as TGTGCCATCGGGGCCCAAGAGACCCAGTACTTC. This sequence encodes CAIGAQETQYF.

Of note for this clonotype: The CDR3 carries no conserved terminal phenylalanine or tryptophan, so it likely arises from a read error. The chain recombines TRBV2 with TRBJ2-7; 8 positions agree with TRBD1. In germline, CDR1 is SNHLY, CDR2 FYNNEI. The CDR3 spans 14 residues. Losses at the gene ends were 5 bases for V and 1 base for J; bases not matched to a gene: 4. CDR3 sequence reads: CASSPDRASYEQYL. The CDR3 DNA reads as TGTGCCAGCAGTCCGGACAGGGCGTCCTACGAGCAGTACCTC.

The chain carries TRBV25-1 and TRBJ1-4; TRBD1 matches at 8 bases. The CDR3 contains 16 residues. V trimming: 5 bases; J trimming: 8 bases; junction bases outside the gene matches: 13. Germline V gives CDR1 MGHDK, CDR2 SYGVNS. Here the CDR3 DNA reads TGTGCCAGCAGTTTCTTAGTCAGGGGGCGCTGGGAAAAACTGTTTTTT. It translates to CASSFLVRGRWEKLFF.

The genes are TRBV5-4 and TRBJ1-1, with TRBD1 matching 9 bases. The germline V gene encodes CDR1 SGHNT and CDR2 YYREEE (reference sequence). Trimming at V came to 5 bases and at J to 3 bases, leaving 17 bases not matched to a gene. The CDR3 runs 18 residues. The CDR3: CASRHSPHLGQGDTEAFF. The CDR3 DNA is TGTGCCAGCAGGCACAGCCCACATCTGGGACAGGGTGACACTGAAGCTTTCTTT.

This clonotype was observed at least ten times. This sequence joins TRBV10-1 and TRBJ2-7; D is perhaps TRBD1 (6 bases). V lost 2 bases to trimming and J lost 2 bases, with 13 bases between them. The length of the CDR3 is 15 residues. The V gene's germline CDR1 is WNHNN and CDR2 SYGVQD (reference sequence). The CDR3 DNA sequence: TGCGCCAGCAGTGAGGGACAGAGCGTGCCCTACGAGCAGTACTTC. This gives the protein CASSEGQSVPYEQYF.

This clonotype was picked up many times. The V and J genes are TRBV29-1 and TRBJ1-2, with D possibly matching TRBD1 (6 bases). The V gene lost 5 bases and the J gene lost 4 bases, with 14 bases spanning the gap. The germline V gene encodes CDR1 SQVTM and CDR2 ANQGSEA. The CDR3 is 13 amino acids. The CDR3 reads CSVKGTRSYGYTF. Written as DNA, the CDR3 is TGCAGCGTTAAAGGGACAAGGAGCTATGGCTACACCTTC.

Remarks on this clonotype: It may be a read error: a sequence one base away is much more abundant. The chain links TRBV10-3 to TRBJ1-1; D not resolved. The CDR3 covers 12 residues. The V gene's germline CDR1 is ENHRY and CDR2 SYGVKD. V was trimmed by 4 bases and J by 8 bases, leaving 11 bases between them. The CDR3: CAISGRVGEAFF. CDR3 in DNA: TGTGCCATCAGTGGTCGTGTAGGAGAAGCTTTCTTT.